These T cell receptor beta chains were read from a single sample in a study of blood T cell repertoires in COVID-19. Produced via immunoSEQ multiplex PCR; TCRdb's table is partial and in-frame only. The data show roughly 250,000 clones, with 81% seen just once and around 3% held by the top ten. The sequenced material came from peripheral blood. Source of these receptors: a woman in her sixties or seventies with active or convalescent COVID-19. CDR3s include the opening cysteine and the closing phenylalanine or tryptophan. A D gene is named only where the DNA matches it firmly.

TRBV5-4	NA	TRBJ2-5	CASSLGLSQETQYF
TRBV19	NA	TRBJ1-2	CASSMDRANYGYTF
TRBV3-1/TRBV3-2	NA	TRBJ1-2	CASSQAPPINYGYTF
TRBV21-1	NA	TRBJ1-6	CASSKGGRSSYNSPLHF
TRBV5-1	NA	TRBJ2-2	CASSSQGNTGELFF
TRBV6-6	TRBD1	TRBJ1-6	CASSLKQGERDSPLHF
TRBV2	NA	TRBJ1-5	CASTLGGGEVDSNQPQHF
TRBV18	TRBD1	TRBJ2-7	CASSPETGGEQYF
TRBV13	NA	TRBJ2-5	CASSFQGYQETQYF
TRBV7-6	NA	TRBJ1-3	CASSLGGRELSGNTIYF
TRBV7-9	NA	TRBJ2-2	CASSFPTGPNTGELFF
TRBV19	TRBD1	TRBJ2-2	CASSSDRGSGELFF
TRBV5-6	NA	TRBJ1-5	CASSLAGGSQPQHF
TRBV10-3	TRBD1	TRBJ1-1	CAISAGTAFSTEAFF
TRBV19	TRBD1	TRBJ2-2	CASSPDGVQGITGELFF
TRBV9	TRBD2	TRBJ2-4	CASSAGLLAGGNIQYF
TRBV27	TRBD2	TRBJ2-2	CASSFRVVSGGAGELFF
TRBV3-1/TRBV3-2	TRBD1	TRBJ1-2	CASSPSRGLSGYTF
TRBV6-5	NA	TRBJ1-1	CASRSGERGTEAFF
TRBV3-1/TRBV3-2	TRBD2	TRBJ2-1	CASSQDMTSGGYNEQFF
TRBV7-9	TRBD1	TRBJ1-1	CASSLQSTGGVDTEAFF
TRBV5-4	TRBD1	TRBJ1-1	CASRPPWTGQTEAFF
TRBV5-4	NA	TRBJ2-5	CASRRTGYQETQYF
TRBV15	TRBD2	TRBJ2-2	CATSRWAGGGGELFF
TRBV15	NA	TRBJ2-7	CATSSRGAYEQYF
TRBV29-1	NA	TRBJ1-1	CSVVSDHEAFF
TRBV29-1	TRBD1	TRBJ2-7	CSVEDRGQGVEQYF
TRBV5-5	NA	TRBJ1-6	CASTPRQIRVNSPLHF
TRBV7-9	NA	TRBJ1-1	CASRLQGPKPNTEAFF
TRBV2	NA	TRBJ2-3	CASSPGLTDTQYF
TRBV7-2	NA	TRBJ1-1	CASSLFPGGPLNTEAFF
TRBV12-3/TRBV12-4	TRBD1	TRBJ2-5	CASSLGQQETQYF
TRBV7-2	NA	TRBJ1-5	CASSSQTVQPQHF
TRBV5-4	NA	TRBJ2-3	CASTRSGVTDTQYF
TRBV18	TRBD1	TRBJ2-5	CASSPRGDRGLETQYF
TRBV3-1/TRBV3-2	TRBD1	TRBJ1-2	CASSLWTGGDYGYTF
TRBV2	NA	TRBJ2-7	CASSEKWATSYEQYF
TRBV9	NA	TRBJ1-1	CASSTGPETVSTEAFF
TRBV9	NA	TRBJ1-3	CASSARTVGNTIYF
TRBV5-8	NA	TRBJ2-7	CASSLYSSYEQYF